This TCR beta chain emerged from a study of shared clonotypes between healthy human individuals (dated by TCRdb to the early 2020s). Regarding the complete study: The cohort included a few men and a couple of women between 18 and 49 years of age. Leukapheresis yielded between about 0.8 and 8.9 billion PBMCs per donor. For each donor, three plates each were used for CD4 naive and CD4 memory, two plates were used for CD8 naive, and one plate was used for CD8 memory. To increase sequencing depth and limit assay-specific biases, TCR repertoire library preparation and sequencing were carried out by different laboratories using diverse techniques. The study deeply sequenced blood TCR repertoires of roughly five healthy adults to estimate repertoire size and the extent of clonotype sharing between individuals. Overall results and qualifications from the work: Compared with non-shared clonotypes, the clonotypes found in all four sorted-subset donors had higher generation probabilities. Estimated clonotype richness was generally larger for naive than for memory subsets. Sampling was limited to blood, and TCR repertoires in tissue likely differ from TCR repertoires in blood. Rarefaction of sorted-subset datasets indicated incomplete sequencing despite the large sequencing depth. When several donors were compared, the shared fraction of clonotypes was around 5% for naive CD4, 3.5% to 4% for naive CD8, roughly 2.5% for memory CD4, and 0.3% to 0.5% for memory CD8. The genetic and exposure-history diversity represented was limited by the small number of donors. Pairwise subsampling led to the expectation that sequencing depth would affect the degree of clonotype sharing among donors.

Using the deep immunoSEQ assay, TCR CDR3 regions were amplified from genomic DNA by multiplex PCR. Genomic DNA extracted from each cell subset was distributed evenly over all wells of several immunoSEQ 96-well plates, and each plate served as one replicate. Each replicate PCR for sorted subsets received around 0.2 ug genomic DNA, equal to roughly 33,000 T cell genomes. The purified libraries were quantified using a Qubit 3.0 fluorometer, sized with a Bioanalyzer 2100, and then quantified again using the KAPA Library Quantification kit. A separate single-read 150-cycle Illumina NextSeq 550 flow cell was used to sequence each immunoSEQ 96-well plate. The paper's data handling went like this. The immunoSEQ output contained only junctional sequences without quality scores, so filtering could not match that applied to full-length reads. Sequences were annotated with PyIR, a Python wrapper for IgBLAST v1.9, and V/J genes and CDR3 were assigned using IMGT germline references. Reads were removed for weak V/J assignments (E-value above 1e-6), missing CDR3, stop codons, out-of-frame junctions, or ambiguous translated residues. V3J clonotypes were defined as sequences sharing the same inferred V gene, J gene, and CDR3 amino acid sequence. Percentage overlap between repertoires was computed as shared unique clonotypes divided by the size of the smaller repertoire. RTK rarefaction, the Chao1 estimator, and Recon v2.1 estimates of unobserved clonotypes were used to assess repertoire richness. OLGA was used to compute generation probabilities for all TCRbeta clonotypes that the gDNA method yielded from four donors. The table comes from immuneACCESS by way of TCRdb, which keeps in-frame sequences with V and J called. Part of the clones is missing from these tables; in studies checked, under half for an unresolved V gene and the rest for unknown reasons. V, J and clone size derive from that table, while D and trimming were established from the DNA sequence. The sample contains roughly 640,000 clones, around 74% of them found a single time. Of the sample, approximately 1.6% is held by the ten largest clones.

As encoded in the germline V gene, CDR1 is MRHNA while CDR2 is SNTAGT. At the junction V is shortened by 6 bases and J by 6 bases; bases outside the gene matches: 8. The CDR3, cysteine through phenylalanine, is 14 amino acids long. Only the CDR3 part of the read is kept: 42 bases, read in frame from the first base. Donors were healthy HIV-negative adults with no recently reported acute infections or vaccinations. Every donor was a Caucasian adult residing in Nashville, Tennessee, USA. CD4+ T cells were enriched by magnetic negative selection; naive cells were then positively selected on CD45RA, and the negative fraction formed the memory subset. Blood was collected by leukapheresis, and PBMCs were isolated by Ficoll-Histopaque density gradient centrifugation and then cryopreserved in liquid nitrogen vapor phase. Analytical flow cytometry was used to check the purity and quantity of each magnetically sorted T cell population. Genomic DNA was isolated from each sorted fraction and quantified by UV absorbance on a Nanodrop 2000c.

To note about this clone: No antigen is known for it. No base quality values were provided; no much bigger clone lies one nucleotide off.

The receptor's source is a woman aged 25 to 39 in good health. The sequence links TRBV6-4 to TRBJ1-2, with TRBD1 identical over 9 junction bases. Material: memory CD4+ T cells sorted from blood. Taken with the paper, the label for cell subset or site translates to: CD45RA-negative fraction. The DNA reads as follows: TGTGCCAGCAGCGAAACAGGGGGCGCGGATGGCTACACCTTC. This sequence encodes CASSETGGADGYTF.